The rows below give T cell receptor beta chains drawn from one sample of a study of human T cells and chemical hapten exposure. From the RACE reads, TCRdb called clonotypes with MiXCR, one entry per CDR3 protein. This sample has 380,000 or so distinct CDR3 sequences; more than 4.5% occur once, and the top ten carry about 2.1%. Sequenced material: whole blood, taken in connection with sensitization to the hapten diphenylcyclopropenone (DPC). The source is a woman between 45 and 65 years old with alopecia areata. Some clones in this sample may be carry-over from other donors' samples. Both conserved end residues are part of each CDR3. D genes are given only for firm matches. Expanded clones are given a class, and other clones once, few, many or no size at all.

NA,TRBV2,13,NA,TRBJ2-2,CASSGQAPGELFF,TGTGCCAGCAGTGGACAGGCTCCCGGGGAGCTGTTTTTT
NA,TRBV12-3/TRBV12-4,17,NA,TRBJ2-1,CASSLITWQGRYNEQFF,TGTGCCAGCAGCCTTATTACGTGGCAGGGCCGCTACAATGAGCAGTTCTTC
NA,TRBV7-8,14,many,TRBJ1-1,CASSLRPLNTEAFF,TGTGCCAGCAGCTTGAGACCGTTGAACACTGAAGCTTTCTTT
TRBD1,TRBV4-1,16,NA,TRBJ1-4,CASSRGDSATNEKLFF,TGCGCCAGCAGCCGGGGGGACAGCGCAACTAATGAAAAACTGTTTTTT
NA,TRBV9,14,many,TRBJ1-6,CASSGDIRDSPLHF,TGTGCCAGCAGCGGGGACATCAGGGATTCACCCCTCCACTTT
TRBD1,TRBV29-1,16,many,TRBJ2-7,CSVVTPPGQGALEQYF,TGCAGCGTTGTAACCCCCCCGGGTCAGGGGGCCCTCGAGCAGTACTTC
TRBD2,TRBV7-2,13,few,TRBJ2-1,CASSPGTNNEQFF,TGTGCCAGCAGCCCCGGGACTAATAATGAGCAGTTCTTC
NA,TRBV5-6,16,few,TRBJ1-5,CASSLDGLGGNQPQHF,TGTGCCAGCAGCTTGGATGGCCTGGGAGGCAATCAGCCCCAGCATTTT
TRBD2,TRBV7-9,15,many,TRBJ2-1,CASSTPGLGYNEQFF,TGTGCCAGCAGCACTCCGGGACTAGGCTACAATGAGCAGTTCTTC
TRBD2,TRBV2,16,few,TRBJ2-7,CASSAGSGGQSYEQYF,TGTGCCAGCAGTGCAGGTAGCGGGGGGCAATCCTACGAGCAGTACTTC
TRBD2,TRBV7-2,16,NA,TRBJ2-1,CASSPLTGGPHNEQFF,TGTGCCAGCAGCCCCCTAACGGGAGGGCCCCACAATGAGCAGTTCTTC
TRBD2,TRBV7-2,14,many,TRBJ2-5,CASSLELAEETQYF,TGTGCCAGCAGCTTAGAACTAGCGGAAGAGACCCAGTACTTC
TRBD1,TRBV12-3/TRBV12-4,16,few,TRBJ2-4,CASSPTGDLTKNIQYF,TGTGCCAGCAGCCCCACAGGGGACCTAACCAAAAACATTCAGTACTTC
TRBD1,TRBV20-1,12,many,TRBJ2-5,CSGYGTEETQYF,TGCAGTGGGTACGGGACAGAAGAGACCCAGTACTTC
NA,TRBV20-1,16,many,TRBJ2-4,CSAITTDRLAKNIQYF,TGCAGTGCTATCACCACAGACAGACTAGCCAAAAACATTCAGTACTTC
TRBD1,TRBV29-1,14,many,TRBJ2-3,CSVTTGGNTDTQYF,TGCAGCGTTACGACAGGGGGCAACACAGATACGCAGTATTTT
NA,TRBV3-1,13,few,TRBJ2-7,CASSQGVIYEQYF,TGTGCCAGCAGCCAAGGAGTAATCTACGAGCAGTACTTC
NA,TRBV20-1,15,few,TRBJ1-2,CSASTPVTTNYGYTF,TGCAGTGCTAGCACCCCCGTGACTACTAACTATGGCTACACCTTC
NA,TRBV6-2/TRBV6-3,12,many,TRBJ2-1,CASSGRIHEQFF,TGTGCCAGCAGTGGGAGGATCCATGAGCAGTTCTTC
TRBD1,TRBV29-1,14,many,TRBJ1-4,CSVAPGTGKEKLFF,TGCAGCGTCGCCCCCGGGACAGGGAAAGAAAAACTGTTTTTT
NA,TRBV5-1,13,NA,TRBJ2-7,CASSLGTHDEQYF,TGCGCCAGCAGCTTGGGAACGCATGACGAGCAGTACTTC
NA,TRBV6-5,15,NA,TRBJ1-4,CASRSRGGVREKLFF,TGTGCCAGCCGTTCCAGAGGCGGGGTTCGTGAAAAACTGTTTTTT
TRBD1,TRBV20-1,12,many,TRBJ1-3,CSARDYTGQIYF,TGCAGTGCTAGAGATTATACGGGACAGATATATTTT
NA,TRBV21-1,20,many,TRBJ2-1,CASSKELERTTRYSYNEQFF,TGTGCCAGCAGCAAAGAGCTGGAACGGACAACACGTTACTCCTACAATGAGCAGTTCTTC
NA,TRBV12-3/TRBV12-4,13,many,TRBJ2-7,CASSFGLTDEQYF,TGTGCCAGCAGTTTCGGACTGACCGACGAGCAGTACTTC
TRBD1,TRBV19,16,few,TRBJ1-5,CASSITRDRVNQPQHF,TGTGCCAGTAGTATAACCCGGGACAGGGTGAATCAGCCCCAGCATTTT
TRBD2,TRBV5-6,15,few,TRBJ2-1,CASSTTSGGYNEQFF,TGTGCCAGCAGCACAACTAGCGGGGGTTACAATGAGCAGTTCTTC
TRBD1,TRBV7-8,14,many,TRBJ1-2,CASSAGTALGGYTF,TGTGCCAGCAGCGCCGGGACAGCCCTAGGTGGCTACACCTTC
TRBD2,TRBV7-3,15,many,TRBJ2-5,CASSSLAGGRETQYF,TGTGCCAGCAGCTCACTAGCGGGGGGGCGAGAGACCCAGTACTTC
NA,TRBV27,14,NA,TRBJ1-4,CASSLGRQNEKLFF,TGTGCCAGCAGTTTAGGACGGCAAAATGAAAAACTGTTTTTT
TRBD2,TRBV7-9,18,many,TRBJ2-7,CASSSPTSGREYYHEQYF,TGTGCCAGCAGCTCGCCCACTAGCGGGAGGGAGTACTACCACGAGCAGTACTTC
NA,TRBV6-1,12,many,TRBJ2-3,CASGGSTDTQYF,TGTGCCAGCGGGGGAAGCACAGATACGCAGTATTTT
TRBD1,TRBV12-3/TRBV12-4,15,NA,TRBJ1-6,CASSSYRGGNSPLHF,TGTGCCAGCAGTTCCTACAGGGGAGGGAATTCACCCCTCCACTTT